This entry features one T cell receptor beta chain sequence. The antigen is undetermined. V was shortened by 3 bases and J by 3 bases, with 4 bases between the two germline ends. Germline lookup yields CDR1 SGHAT and CDR2 FQNNGV. The CDR3 is 12 residues long. The sample belongs to a study of OX40 agonist ivuxolimab in advanced cancers. Findings and caveats of the study: At 0.1 to 3.0 mg/kg, CD4+ and CD8+ blood T cells expanded clonally by week 6.

Generated by immunoSEQ multiplex PCR, the TCRdb table keeps only in-frame clones and is missing some. The sample comprises about 30,000 clones, around nine tenths of which are singletons, and around 33% rests with the top ten. This chain uses TRBV11-2 with TRBJ2-3; D not certain. The clonotype comes from an adult with an advanced solid tumor such as melanoma, head and neck, liver or kidney cancer. Sequencing was performed on CD4+ or CD8+ T cells sorted from blood, taken in a trial of the OX40 agonist ivuxolimab. CDR3 DNA sequence: TGTGCCAGCAGCTTCGGTACAGATACGCAGTATTTT. Its protein is CASSFGTDTQYF.